Following are 2 T cell receptor beta chains from one sample sequenced in a study of cytomegalovirus exposure and HLA in healthy donors. Primers: 60 Vbeta forward and 13 Jbeta reverse. The table came from immunoSEQ multiplex PCR; TCRdb's copy has only in-frame clones and leaves some out. This table holds around 190,000 clones, roughly 80% found once. What was sequenced was PBMCs. The receptors stem from a woman in her thirties in good health and CMV-seronegative.

This clone was counted between two and nine times. The chain couples TRBV4-1 to TRBJ1-1; no definite D call. CDR3 size: 12 residues. Trimming pared 3 bases from V and 8 bases from J, leaving 10 bases between. Per the germline V gene, CDR1 is MGHRA and CDR2 is YSYEKL. The CDR3 bases are TGCGCCAGCAGCCACCCCCTAAAAGAAGCTTTCTTT. The encoded protein is CASSHPLKEAFF.

The chain combines TRBV9 with TRBJ1-2, with D unresolved. Germline V gene data show CDR1 as SGDLS and CDR2 as YYNGEE. The CDR3 sequence is 11 residues long. V dropped 5 bases and J dropped 8 bases, with 10 bases sitting between them. CDR3 in amino acids: CASRSAGGYTF. CDR3 DNA sequence: TGTGCCAGCAGATCTGCGGGGGGCTACACCTTC.